Presented here are 8 T cell receptor beta chains from one specimen sequenced in a study of shared clonotypes between healthy human individuals. Profiling relied on immunoSEQ multiplex PCR, and the TCRdb table lists in-frame clones only, not all of them. The sample lists hundreds of thousands of clones; 80% to 95% were seen once. The naive CD8 fraction comprised CD45RO-negative cells positively selected for CCR7 and excluded terminally differentiated effector memory CD45RA+ cells. The sequenced material came from naive CD8+ T cells sorted from blood. Receptors originate from a man aged 25 to 40 in good health.

The rearrangement joins TRBV29-1 to TRBJ1-1; D ambiguous. V was shortened by 7 bases and J by 1 base, with 13 bases between the two germline ends. From germline, CDR1 is SQVTM and CDR2 ANQGSEA. This CDR3 has 13 residues. CDR3 in DNA: TGCAGCGCCTACCCTATTCCGAACACTGAAGCTTTCTTT. Translation gives CSAYPIPNTEAFF.

The chain carries TRBV2 and TRBJ2-3, with 7 positions matching TRBD2. The germline V gene encodes CDR1 SNHLY and CDR2 FYNNEI. J was trimmed by 3 bases and V by 6 bases; bases with no gene match: 6. The CDR3 is made up of 14 amino acids. CDR3 in DNA: TGTGCCAGCAGCCAAGGACTAGAGACAGATACGCAGTATTTT. Its protein is CASSQGLETDTQYF.

The DNA of the CDR3 is TGTGCCAGCAGCCCTTATGGCCGGGGATTGGACGGACTCGGGGAGCAGTTCTTC. This gives the protein CASSPYGRGLDGLGEQFF. This chain joins TRBV11-2 and TRBJ2-1; possible D gene TRBD2, 5 bases. The V and J ends lost 5 bases and 10 bases respectively, with 30 bases between them. Germline loops: CDR1 SGHAT, CDR2 FQNNGV. This CDR3 spans 18 amino acids.

The chain links TRBV7-6 to TRBJ2-3; D is possibly TRBD2 (5 bases). The CDR3 spans 14 residues. Germline CDR1 is SGHVS and CDR2 is FNYEAQ. Trimming shortened V by 0 bases and J by 5 bases, and 9 bases separated the two germline ends. CDR3 amino acids: CASSLAGVLDTQYF. The CDR3 DNA reads TGTGCCAGCAGCTTAGCGGGAGTCCTAGATACGCAGTATTTT.

The chain recombines TRBV9 with TRBJ2-1; no reliable D call. Trimming took 4 bases from V and 0 from J, leaving 17 bases between them. The V gene's germline CDR1 is SGDLS and CDR2 YYNGEE. The CDR3 is 17 residues long. The CDR3 DNA is TGTGCCAGCAGCCCACGGACGGGTGAGAGCTCCTACAATGAGCAGTTCTTC. It yields the protein CASSPRTGESSYNEQFF.

The chain has TRBV21-1 and TRBJ2-4; TRBD2 is the table's D call, not checked against the DNA. TRBV21-1 is recorded as a pseudogene. The CDR3 is 17 amino acids. This CDR3 reads CASSKALGRVAKNIQYF. The CDR3 nucleotides are TGTGCCAGCAGCAAAGCGCTGGGGAGGGTAGCCAAAAACATTCAGTACTTC.

The gene calls are TRBV12-5 and TRBJ2-3, with TRBD2 matching 14 bases. The CDR3 totals 20 residues. Per the germline V gene, CDR1 is LGHNT and CDR2 is FRNRAP. With V trimmed by 3 bases and J by 5 bases, 16 bases remained unmatched. Here the CDR3 DNA reads TGTGCTAGTGGTTTTACCGGGACTAGCGGGAGTCGGGATAAGGTAGATACGCAGTATTTT. This codes for CASGFTGTSGSRDKVDTQYF. Variable domain in full (rest from reference TRBV12-5 and TRBJ2-3): DARVTQTPRHKVTEMGQEVTMRCQPILGHNTVFWYRQTMMQGLELLAYFRNRAPLDDSGMPKDRFSAEMPDATLATLKIQPSEPRDSAVYFCASGFTGTSGSRDKVDTQYFGPGTRLTVL.

The V and J genes are TRBV9 and TRBJ1-3, with unresolved D. In germline, CDR1 is SGDLS, CDR2 YYNGEE. Trimming removed 1 base from V and 8 bases from J, with 10 bases in between. The CDR3 has 13 amino acids. CDR3 residues: CASSVNDEDTIYF. In nucleotides, the CDR3 is TGTGCCAGCAGCGTAAACGATGAGGACACCATATATTTT.